One T cell receptor beta chain is described in this entry. Antigen unknown. With iRepertoire HTBI primers and Arm-PCR of CDR3 regions, TCR beta libraries were built. Using its own MiXCR run on the multiplex PCR reads, TCRdb lists one record per CDR3 protein. There are roughly 500,000 distinct CDR3 sequences in the sample; about 22% occur only once, and 13% lies in the top ten. Time point defined: persistent/refractory GD, antithyroid drugs over 5 years with positive TRAb. Scientists built the TCR library using RNA that was extracted from PBMCs. The patient group derived from an endocrinology department in Xi'an, China. Around 10 milliliters of peripheral blood were drawn into EDTA tubes. The data stem from a study of regulatory T cells in long-lasting Graves disease. Study results and limitations: TRBV28, TRBJ1-2 and TRBJ2-5 were favored in persistent disease.

The length of the CDR3 is 16 residues. Per the germline V gene, CDR1 is MNHEY and CDR2 is SVGEGT. V was pared by 4 bases and J by 4 bases, with 18 bases between. The chain combines TRBV6-2 or TRBV6-3 with TRBJ2-3; the D gene could be TRBD1 or TRBD2 (6 bases each). The sample consisted of peripheral blood mononuclear cells (PBMCs), taken when the disease was refractory, from a patient treated with antithyroid drugs. This clonotype originated in a female donor with Graves disease. The CDR3 DNA sequence: TGTGCCAGCAGTTCCAACCCTAGGGGGGCGTCAGATACGCAGTATTTT. This codes for CASSSNPRGASDTQYF.